This TCR beta chain was retrieved from a study of T cell changes during pregnancy in multiple sclerosis. Here immunoSEQ multiplex PCR was the method, and the copy in TCRdb shows in-frame clones only, minus some. Altogether about 100,000 clones are present, 94% being singletons, with the ten largest covering approximately 1%. Germline V gene sequence: CDR1 MGHRA, CDR2 YSYEKL. Losses at the gene ends were 5 bases for V and 8 bases for J; bases not matched to a gene: 12. This CDR3 is 16 amino acids long. This rearrangement joins TRBV4-1 to TRBJ1-2; 12 bases match TRBD1. The clonotype comes from a female donor with multiple sclerosis, enrolled in a pregnancy study. The sample in question was peripheral blood, obtained before pregnancy. This CDR3 is CASSLPTGQGAEGYTF. The CDR3 DNA reads TGCGCCAGCAGCTTACCTACGGGACAGGGGGCGGAGGGCTACACCTTC.